Listed here are 20 T cell receptor beta chains from one sample, sequenced in a study of cytotoxic CD8 clonotypes in ibrutinib-treated CLL. Produced via immunoSEQ multiplex PCR; TCRdb's table is partial and in-frame only. Of approximately 100,000 clones listed, roughly four fifths are singletons. The sample here was PBMCs, taken after 24 months of ibrutinib treatment. The receptors derive from a human donor with chronic lymphocytic leukemia.

The chain joins TRBV6-1 to TRBJ1-1; D possibly corresponds to TRBD1 (6 bases). The CDR3 contains 14 residues. Germline CDR1 is MNHNS and CDR2 is SASEGT. The V end lost 5 bases, the J end lost 5 bases, and 15 bases lay between the germline ends. The CDR3 nucleotides are TGTGCCAGCAGTTCATCCACCACAGGGACTGAAGCTTTCTTT. Protein: CASSSSTTGTEAFF.

This clone was seen only a few times. This chain joins TRBV28 and TRBJ2-7, with 7 bases identical to TRBD1. Per the germline V gene, CDR1 is MDHEN and CDR2 is SYDVKM. With V trimmed by 6 bases and J by 5 bases, 10 bases remained unmatched. The length of the CDR3 is 14 residues. CDR3 nucleotides: TGTGCCAGCAGACCCACCGGACAGGTCGACGAGCAGTACTTC. Amino acids: CASRPTGQVDEQYF.

The rearrangement links TRBV28 to TRBJ1-1; D is uncertain. The V gene lost 5 bases and the J gene lost 5 bases, with 18 bases spanning the gap. The CDR3 sequence is 15 residues long. Looked up from germline, CDR1 is MDHEN and CDR2 is SYDVKM. CDR3 DNA: TGTGCCAGCAGTCCGCTAGGCCCCGCATGGACTGAAGCTTTCTTT. It is translated as CASSPLGPAWTEAFF.

The chain has TRBV16 and TRBJ2-7; TRBD1 aligns across 9 bases. There are 17 residues in the CDR3. V lost 4 bases to trimming and J lost 0 bases; unmatched junction nucleotides: 10. Per germline, CDR1 KGHSY and CDR2 FQNENV. This CDR3 reads CASSPNGPGQGSYEQYF. Here the CDR3 DNA reads TGTGCCAGCAGCCCAAACGGTCCGGGACAGGGCTCCTACGAGCAGTACTTC.

The chain joins TRBV5-1 to TRBJ2-5; D might be TRBD2 (5 bases). This CDR3 spans 13 amino acids. Germline lookup yields CDR1 SGHRS and CDR2 YFSETQ. V dropped 2 bases and J dropped 5 bases, with 10 bases sitting between them. DNA of the CDR3: TGCGCCAGCAGCTTATTAAAGCGGGAGACCCAGTACTTC. This translates into CASSLLKRETQYF.

The chain uses TRBV6-6 and TRBJ1-5; 8 bases align to TRBD1. The CDR3 spans 15 residues. Germline CDR1 is MNHNY and CDR2 is SVGAGI (reference sequence). The V gene end was trimmed by 7 bases and the J gene end by 3 bases; junction bases not matched to a gene: 8. CDR3 protein: CASNRKGQDNQPQHF. The CDR3 DNA reads as TGTGCCAGCAACCGCAAGGGACAGGACAATCAGCCCCAGCATTTT.

V usage is TRBV5-1 and J usage is TRBJ2-3, with TRBD2 matching over 7 bases. The CDR3 has 14 residues. Germline CDR1 and CDR2: SGHRS and YFSETQ. Unmatched junction bases numbered 8, after V lost 4 bases and J lost 6 bases. The CDR3, as DNA: TGCGCCAGCAGCATTATGACTAGCCGCGATACGCAGTATTTT. Amino acids: CASSIMTSRDTQYF.

This rearrangement joins TRBV30 to TRBJ2-1, with a possible D match to TRBD2 (5 bases). Trimming left V 7 bases short and J 8 bases short, with 15 bases between. The CDR3 is 12 amino acids. Per the germline V gene, CDR1 is GTSNPN and CDR2 is SVGIG (reference sequence). This chain's CDR3 is CAYSRERDEQFF. CDR3 DNA: TGTGCCTACTCCCGGGAAAGGGATGAGCAGTTCTTC.

The rearrangement uses TRBV5-1 and TRBJ2-4, with 8 nucleotides matching TRBD1. This CDR3 comprises 15 residues. With 4 bases clipped from V and 2 bases from J, the junction kept 5 bases outside the gene matches. CDR1 is SGHRS, CDR2 YFSETQ, per germline. CDR3 bases: TGCGCCAGCAGCCGGACAGGGTGGTCCAAAAACATTCAGTACTTC. This codes for CASSRTGWSKNIQYF.

CDR3 sequence: CASSEQELSYNEQFF. CDR3 coding DNA: TGTGCCAGCAGTGAACAGGAACTCTCCTACAATGAGCAGTTCTTC. This sequence joins TRBV2 and TRBJ2-1; D gene unclear. From germline, CDR1 is SNHLY and CDR2 FYNNEI. V lost 2 bases and J 0 bases, leaving 8 bases between the germline ends. The CDR3 extends over 15 amino acids.

The V and J genes are TRBV7-9 and TRBJ2-2; possibly TRBD2 for D (6 bases). From germline, CDR1 is SEHNR and CDR2 FQNEAQ (reference sequence). Deletions cut 2 bases from V and 3 bases from J, with 7 bases between. The CDR3 sequence is 14 residues long. The CDR3 here is CASSLREYTGELFF. Written as DNA, the CDR3 is TGTGCCAGCAGCTTACGGGAGTACACCGGGGAGCTGTTTTTT.

The CDR3 reads CASSFRTTLNEQFF. CDR3 in DNA: TGTGCCAGCAGCTTTAGGACTACTTTGAATGAGCAGTTCTTC. The chain employs TRBV13 and TRBJ2-1, with D perhaps TRBD2 (6 bases). Trimming took 3 bases from V and 7 from J, leaving 13 bases between them. Germline V gene sequence: CDR1 PRHDT, CDR2 FYEKMQ (reference sequence). The CDR3 consists of 14 residues.

This CDR3 reads CASSIVRGQGGTGELFF. For the CDR3, the DNA is TGTGCCAGTAGTATAGTCCGAGGCCAGGGAGGCACCGGGGAGCTGTTTTTT. This rearrangement joins TRBV19 to TRBJ2-2; TRBD2 is a possible D gene (6 bases). V shed 1 base and J shed 4 bases, with 16 bases lying between them. Looked up from germline, CDR1 is LNHDA and CDR2 is SQIVND (reference sequence). This CDR3 comprises 17 residues.

The sample holds a few counts of this clone. The V call is TRBV2, the J call TRBJ2-3; TRBD2 is a possible D gene (6 bases). This CDR3 has 15 residues. The germline V gene has CDR1 SNHLY and CDR2 FYNNEI. The V and J ends lost 7 bases and 0 bases respectively, with 14 bases between them. CDR3 amino acids: CASIFGTSSTDTQYF. As DNA, the CDR3 is TGTGCCAGCATCTTCGGGACTTCTAGCACAGATACGCAGTATTTT.

There are a few counts of this clone. For the CDR3, the DNA is TGTGCCAGCACCCCGACTAGCGGTAGCTCCTACAATGAGCAGTTCTTC. This codes for CASTPTSGSSYNEQFF. The rearrangement joins TRBV27 to TRBJ2-1; 9 bases fit TRBD2. The V segment lost 7 bases and the J segment 0 bases; nucleotides outside the gene matches: 7. The CDR3 covers 16 residues. Germline V gene data show CDR1 as MNHEY and CDR2 as SMNVEV (reference sequence).

The chain couples TRBV28 to TRBJ1-2; D remains unclear. The CDR3 has 11 residues. Trimming took 7 bases from V and 1 from J, leaving 4 bases between them. Looked up from germline, CDR1 is MDHEN and CDR2 is SYDVKM. This CDR3 is CASIGNYGYTF. For the CDR3, the DNA is TGTGCCAGCATCGGTAACTATGGCTACACCTTC.

The genes are TRBV30 and TRBJ2-5; 9 positions agree with TRBD1. The CDR3 has 14 residues. Germline V CDR1 and CDR2: GTSNPN, SVGIG (reference sequence). V dropped 3 bases and J dropped 4; count of bases not matched to a gene: 6. The CDR3 reads CAWSRTGGAETQYF. CDR3 nucleotides: TGTGCCTGGAGCCGCACAGGGGGCGCAGAGACCCAGTACTTC.

The chain combines TRBV15 with TRBJ2-5, with 9 nucleotides matching TRBD2. CDR1 and CDR2 from the germline V gene are LNHNV and YYDKDF (reference sequence). Germline trimming cut 7 bases from V and 3 bases from J; bases unmatched to any gene: 12. CDR3 length equals 16 residues. The CDR3 nucleotides are TGTGCCACCAAAATATCGGGTGCTAGCGGGAAAGAGACCCAGTACTTC. This translates into CATKISGASGKETQYF.

This clone was counted at least ten times. The rearrangement uses TRBV28 and TRBJ1-5; D gene unclear. This CDR3 spans 17 amino acids. Germline CDR1 MDHEN, CDR2 SYDVKM. The germline V and J ends were trimmed by 3 bases and 3 bases, with 18 bases remaining between them. The CDR3 loop reads CASSFTAGRPNNQPQHF. DNA of the CDR3: TGTGCCAGCAGTTTTACGGCTGGCAGGCCCAACAATCAGCCCCAGCATTTT.

This chain uses TRBV11-2 with TRBJ2-6; 7 bases fit TRBD2. Germline loops: CDR1 SGHAT, CDR2 FQNNGV. The CDR3 is 18 amino acids. V was clipped by 0 bases and J by 4 bases; unmatched bases: 9. This CDR3 reads CASSLDLGGGPGANVLTF. The CDR3 nucleotides are TGTGCCAGCAGCTTAGATTTGGGGGGAGGGCCCGGGGCCAACGTCCTGACTTTC.